This T cell receptor beta chain was observed in a study of blood T cell repertoires in COVID-19 (dated by TCRdb to between 2020 and 2021). Describing the broader study: Samples covering the acute and convalescent phases of COVID-19 were provided by collaborators in the United States, Italy and Spain. Where HLA class I and class II types were available, the types were taken from metadata supplied by the sample provider, not from assay-based typing. The material from the prospective study consisted of cDNA or gDNA derived from T cells, B-cell-depleted T cells, or PBMCs. Nearly every sample came with metadata listing a de-identified subject ID, COVID-19 status, age in years and sex. The repertoires were released in a freely available public database meant as a resource for research on the immune response to SARS-CoV-2. Samples came from the ongoing ImmuneRACE study (first 160 participants) plus 1,254 subjects from 6 global collaborators. The dataset comprised deeply sampled blood TCRbeta repertoires from subjects exposed to, actively infected with, or recovered from COVID-19.

The CDR3 measures 14 amino acids from cysteine to phenylalanine. Of all the DNA, just the CDR3 is kept, 42 bases in frame from base 1. CDR1 SGHRS and CDR2 YFSETQ were looked up in the germline V gene. The immunoSEQ Assay, a bias-controlled multiplex PCR, was used to amplify TCRbeta CDR3 regions from genomic DNA. Per the original workflow: The number of nucleated cells in each sample was estimated by amplification of reference gene primers within the assay. To quantify the absolute abundance of each unique TCRbeta CDR3 rearrangement, sequence reads were collapsed and filtered. For each sample, productive Simpson clonality was calculated by taking the square root of Simpson's diversity index across productive rearrangements. This is the immuneACCESS table as TCRdb keeps it, with only in-frame sequences that have V and J called. A part of the clones is gone; compared with another copy, unresolved V genes explain less than half, and the rest is unexplained. V, J and clone size were drawn from that table, and D and trimming were deduced from the DNA. Here the sample has 260,000 or so clones; about 80% occur a single time. Clones ranked in the top ten supply around 7.8% of the sample.

Whole blood was collected in K2EDTA tubes by collaborating institutions according to the institutions' own protocols. For TCRbeta analysis, collaborators shipped samples in one of three forms: frozen whole blood, isolated PBMCs, or DNA extracted from either of those sample types. Remarks on this clone: Its antigen is currently not known. The junction departs from germline at one end; a sequencing error may be responsible.

The research as a whole found: How much clinical and demographic metadata was included differed by source and by participant, and the metadata was provided uncurated.

The rearrangement combines TRBV5-1 with TRBJ1-1, with 7 bases matching TRBD1. The sequence was collected from a human donor in a cohort sampled during active COVID-19. The material sequenced was peripheral blood. In nucleotides, the sequence is TGCGCCGGCAGCTCGACAGGGACGAACACTGAAGCTTTCTTT. Its translation is CAGSSTGTNTEAFF.